One sample yielded the 3 T cell receptor beta chains listed below, sequenced in a study of T cell responses to AZD1222 COVID-19 vaccine (dated by TCRdb to about 2021). Per the publication, the time point label means: baseline before first vaccination. The library was built by means of the immunoSEQ multiplex PCR assay. The table was pulled from immuneACCESS by TCRdb, which kept in-frame rearrangements only. Such tables lose some clones; where checked, under half of the loss comes from unresolved V genes, and the rest has no known cause. This sample holds roughly 150,000 clones; approximately 90% were observed only once. The top ten constitute around 5% of the sample. The input for sequencing was peripheral blood, taken on day 0 of AZD1222 vaccination. These receptor sequences come from an adult in good health.

V is TRBV3-1 (or the pseudogene TRBV3-2) and J is TRBJ2-1; TRBD2 agrees at 8 bases. With 2 bases clipped from V and 8 bases from J, the junction kept 11 bases outside the gene matches. The CDR3 contains 16 residues. The germline CDR1 and CDR2 sequences are LGHDT and YNNKEL (reference sequence). The CDR3 spells CASSQRGLGSLDEQFF. In nucleotides, the CDR3 is TGTGCCAGCAGCCAAAGGGGACTAGGGTCGTTGGATGAGCAGTTCTTC.

The CDR3 region is CASSLAPTWGQSYEQYF. In DNA form, the CDR3 reads TGTGCCAGCAGCTTAGCTCCTACCTGGGGACAGTCCTACGAGCAGTACTTC. This chain links TRBV7-9 with TRBJ2-7; TRBD1 matches at 7 bases. CDR3 size: 17 residues. Germline V gene lookup returns CDR1 SEHNR and CDR2 FQNEAQ (reference sequence). The V segment lost 0 bases and the J segment 1 base; nucleotides outside the gene matches: 9.

The J gene is TRBJ1-5, the V gene TRBV2, with 8 bases identical to TRBD1. The trim removed 7 bases at V and 10 bases at J, leaving 6 bases unmatched. The CDR3 runs 12 residues. Germline loops: CDR1 SNHLY, CDR2 FYNNEI. CDR3 coding DNA: TGTGCCAGCACCACGACAGGGGCACCCCAGCATTTT. The encoded protein is CASTTTGAPQHF. The whole variable domain, filled in from reference TRBV2 and TRBJ1-5, reads EPEVTQTPSHQVTQMGQEVILRCVPISNHLYFYWYRQILGQKVEFLVSFYNNEISEKSEIFDDQFSVERPDGSNFTLKIRSTKLEDSAMYFCASTTTGAPQHFGDGTRLSIL.